This TCR beta chain was recorded in a study of T cell changes during pregnancy in multiple sclerosis. The CDR3 totals 15 residues. Germline V gene lookup returns CDR1 SGHRS and CDR2 YFSETQ. V shed 4 bases and J shed 0 bases, with 11 bases lying between them. This clone was counted a single time. The method was immunoSEQ multiplex PCR; TCRdb's version includes in-frame clones alone and lacks a portion of them. This table has about 80,000 clones, 92% appearing once. The input for sequencing was peripheral blood, taken before pregnancy. The chain employs TRBV5-1 and TRBJ1-5; D is unresolved. The TCR comes from a female donor with multiple sclerosis, enrolled in a pregnancy study. In DNA form, the CDR3 reads TGCGCCAGCAGCCCTGAGCTTCTTAGCAATCAGCCCCAGCATTTT. Translation: CASSPELLSNQPQHF.